These T cell receptor beta chains were read from a single sample in a study of T cell repertoires in cytomegalovirus infection. TCRdb itself ran the reads through MiXCR, one entry per CDR3 protein. The sample records about 400,000 distinct CDR3 sequences, 15% to 20% being singletons. Sequencing used PBMCs. The origin of the receptors is a human donor in good health (CMV status not recorded). Some clones in this sample may be carry-over from other donors' samples. Both conserved end residues are part of each CDR3. D genes are given only for firm matches.

V	D	J	CDR3
TRBV20-1	.	TRBJ2-1	CSALTGTINEQFF
TRBV29-1	.	TRBJ2-6	CSVENSGANVLTF
TRBV7-2	TRBD2	TRBJ2-2	CASTTGLAETGELFF
TRBV9	TRBD1	TRBJ1-2	CASGGQGVYTF
TRBV7-9	.	TRBJ2-5	CASSFRLLKTQYF
TRBV14	.	TRBJ2-5	CASSQDRRGGTLQETQYF
TRBV6-6	.	TRBJ2-7	CASRGAGVEQYF
TRBV7-6	.	TRBJ2-3	CASSVGVRTSTDTQYF
TRBV12-3/TRBV12-4	.	TRBJ1-5	CASTPLRGQPQHF
TRBV14	.	TRBJ2-1	CASSPLHGVGGWDEQFF
TRBV7-8	TRBD1	TRBJ1-2	CASSLGTGIRGGYTF
TRBV7-2	TRBD2	TRBJ2-1	CASSQRQAGGNEQFF
TRBV4-1	.	TRBJ2-7	CASSQPGRRGTQYF
TRBV11-2	.	TRBJ2-7	CASSLAGVHYEQYF
TRBV6-5	TRBD2	TRBJ2-7	CASSYSLAGAVEDYEQYF
TRBV5-6	.	TRBJ2-1	CASSPDPDTYNEQFF
TRBV7-6	TRBD1	TRBJ1-2	CASSPIKGQEPLYGYTF
TRBV27	TRBD1	TRBJ1-5	CASRPGQGNQPQHF
TRBV6-2/TRBV6-3	TRBD1	TRBJ2-1	CASSYWDREQFF
TRBV12-3/TRBV12-4	.	TRBJ2-2	CASSLWDSAGELFF
TRBV28	.	TRBJ1-5	CATLPRGQPQHF
TRBV20-1	.	TRBJ1-2	CSARDLTVIGYGYTF
TRBV20-1	.	TRBJ1-1	CSAITQGIHTEAFF
TRBV7-2	TRBD2	TRBJ2-5	CASSRSIQLLAGGQETQYF
TRBV7-6	.	TRBJ2-7	CASSLGTTFEQYF
TRBV7-2	.	TRBJ2-5	CASSSSETQYF
TRBV20-1	TRBD1	TRBJ1-1	CSAGGRGRKDEAFF
TRBV30	TRBD2	TRBJ2-3	CAWSVGLAGGTSTDTQYF
TRBV7-6	TRBD1	TRBJ2-2	CASSNPTGPGELFF
TRBV4-1	.	TRBJ2-7	CASSQEWRITPYEQYF
TRBV9	.	TRBJ2-1	CASSVGLAKYNEQFF
TRBV20-1	.	TRBJ1-2	CSAWDYGYTF
TRBV6-1	.	TRBJ1-5	CASSDRVNQPQHF
TRBV10-3	TRBD1	TRBJ1-2	CASNRGQGTYGYTF
TRBV9	.	TRBJ2-7	CASTPLGRPYEQYF
TRBV7-2	.	TRBJ2-5	CASRLSTGGTQYF
TRBV5-5	.	TRBJ1-1	CASSLVGSGKAFF
TRBV12-3/TRBV12-4	TRBD1	TRBJ1-3	CASSGEGQGANTIYF
TRBV7-2	.	TRBJ1-3	CASSLSGPRNTIYF
TRBV7-9	.	TRBJ1-2	CASSPMAASNYGYTF
TRBV7-2	.	TRBJ2-3	CASSLAGWVDTQYF
TRBV7-2	.	TRBJ1-6	CASSVLVDWNSPLHF
TRBV7-9	.	TRBJ2-3	CASSPDAYTDTQYF
TRBV6-6	.	TRBJ1-5	CASSYSVGSNQPQHF
TRBV6-1	.	TRBJ2-3	CASRLRTQPPDTQYF
TRBV7-2	.	TRBJ2-1	CASSLLPSTGDEQFF
TRBV7-2	.	TRBJ1-5	CASSPSPNQPQHF
TRBV25-1	TRBD1	TRBJ1-4	CASTGGTGVEKLFF
TRBV7-2	TRBD2	TRBJ2-3	CASSSGGITDTQYF
TRBV20-1	TRBD1	TRBJ2-1	CSAQAPGQGWNNEQFF
TRBV9	TRBD1	TRBJ2-3	CASSTTRRQGPLYF
TRBV20-1	.	TRBJ2-1	CSASGAGLRNEQFF
TRBV3-1	.	TRBJ1-3	CASSQRGAGNTIYF
TRBV15	.	TRBJ2-1	CATSRDSGSSYNEQFF
TRBV2	.	TRBJ2-3	CASSDLGQHTQYF
TRBV7-9	.	TRBJ2-3	CASKLPGGANTQYF
TRBV7-8	.	TRBJ1-1	CASSKGRDTEAFF
TRBV28	.	TRBJ2-5	CASSSPGRRETQYF